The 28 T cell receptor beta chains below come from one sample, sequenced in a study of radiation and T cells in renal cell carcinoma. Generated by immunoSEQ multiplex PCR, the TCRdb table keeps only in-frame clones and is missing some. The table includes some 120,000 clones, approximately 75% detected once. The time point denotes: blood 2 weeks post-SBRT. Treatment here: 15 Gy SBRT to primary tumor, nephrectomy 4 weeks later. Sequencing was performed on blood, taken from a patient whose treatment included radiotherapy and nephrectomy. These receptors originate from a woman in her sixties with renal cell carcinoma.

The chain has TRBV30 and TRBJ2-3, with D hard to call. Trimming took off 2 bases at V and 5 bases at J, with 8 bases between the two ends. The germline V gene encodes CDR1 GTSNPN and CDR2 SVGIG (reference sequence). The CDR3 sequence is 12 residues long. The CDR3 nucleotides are TGTGCCTGGAGTTTATCAGGAGATACGCAGTATTTT. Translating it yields CAWSLSGDTQYF.

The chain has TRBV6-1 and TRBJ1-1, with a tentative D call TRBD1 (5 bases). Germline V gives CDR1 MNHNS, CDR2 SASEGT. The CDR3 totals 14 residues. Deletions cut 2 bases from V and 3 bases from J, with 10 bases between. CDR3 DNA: TGTGCCAGCAGTGAACGAGGGGATTACACTGAAGCTTTCTTT. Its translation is CASSERGDYTEAFF.

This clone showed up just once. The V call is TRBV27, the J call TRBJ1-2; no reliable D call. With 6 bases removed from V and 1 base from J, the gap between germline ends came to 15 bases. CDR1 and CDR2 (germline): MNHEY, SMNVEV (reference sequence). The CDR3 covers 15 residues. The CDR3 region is CASRPLWSGNYGYTF. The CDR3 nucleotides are TGTGCCAGCAGACCCCTTTGGAGCGGTAACTATGGCTACACCTTC.

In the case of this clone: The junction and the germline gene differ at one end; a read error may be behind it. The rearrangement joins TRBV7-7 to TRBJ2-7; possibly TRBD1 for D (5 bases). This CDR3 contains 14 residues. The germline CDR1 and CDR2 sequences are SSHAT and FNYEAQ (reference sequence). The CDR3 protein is CASSLAGMSYEQYF. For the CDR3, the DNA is TGTGCTAGCAGCTTAGCAGGGATGTCGTACGAGCAGTACTTC.

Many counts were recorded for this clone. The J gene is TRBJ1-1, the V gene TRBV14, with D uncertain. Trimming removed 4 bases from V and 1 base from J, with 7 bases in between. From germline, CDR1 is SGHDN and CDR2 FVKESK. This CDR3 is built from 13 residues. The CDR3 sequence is CASSLYRNTEAFF. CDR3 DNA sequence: TGTGCCAGCAGCCTCTACCGGAACACTGAAGCTTTCTTT.

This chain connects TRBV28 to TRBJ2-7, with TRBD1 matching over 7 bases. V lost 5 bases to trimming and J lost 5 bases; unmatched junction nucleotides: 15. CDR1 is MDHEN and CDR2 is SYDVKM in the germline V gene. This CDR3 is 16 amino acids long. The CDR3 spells CASSTPQTGNPDEQYF. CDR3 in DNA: TGTGCCAGCAGTACACCCCAGACAGGGAATCCCGACGAGCAGTACTTC.

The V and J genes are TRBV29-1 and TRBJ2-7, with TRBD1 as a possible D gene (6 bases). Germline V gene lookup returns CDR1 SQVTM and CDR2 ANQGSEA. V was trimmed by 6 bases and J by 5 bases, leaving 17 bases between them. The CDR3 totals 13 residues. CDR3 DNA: TGCAGCGTAGGGGACACGAACCGGGACGAGCAGTACTTC. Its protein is CSVGDTNRDEQYF.

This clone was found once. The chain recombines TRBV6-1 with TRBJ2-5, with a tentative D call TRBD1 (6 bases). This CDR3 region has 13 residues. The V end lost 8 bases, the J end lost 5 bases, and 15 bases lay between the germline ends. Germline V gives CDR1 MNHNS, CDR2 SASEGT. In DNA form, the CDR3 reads TGTGCCAGCGCCCGGACAGCGCTGGAGACCCAGTACTTC. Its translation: CASARTALETQYF.

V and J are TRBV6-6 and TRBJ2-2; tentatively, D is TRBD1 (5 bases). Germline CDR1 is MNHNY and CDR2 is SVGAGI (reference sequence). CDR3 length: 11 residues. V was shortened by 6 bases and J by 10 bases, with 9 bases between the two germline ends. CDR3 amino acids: CASRRQKELFF. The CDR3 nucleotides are TGTGCCAGCAGGAGACAGAAGGAGCTGTTTTTT.

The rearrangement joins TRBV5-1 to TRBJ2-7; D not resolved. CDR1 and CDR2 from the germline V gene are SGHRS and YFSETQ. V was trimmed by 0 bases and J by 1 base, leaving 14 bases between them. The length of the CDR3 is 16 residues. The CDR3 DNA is TGCGCCAGCAGCTTGGAGGTCCCGGACGGATCCTACGAGCAGTACTTC. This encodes CASSLEVPDGSYEQYF.

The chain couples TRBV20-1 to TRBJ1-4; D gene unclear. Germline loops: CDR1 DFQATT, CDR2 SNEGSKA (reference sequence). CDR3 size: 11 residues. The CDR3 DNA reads TGCAGCGGGTATATTGGGTTAAAACTGTTTTTT. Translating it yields CSGYIGLKLFF.

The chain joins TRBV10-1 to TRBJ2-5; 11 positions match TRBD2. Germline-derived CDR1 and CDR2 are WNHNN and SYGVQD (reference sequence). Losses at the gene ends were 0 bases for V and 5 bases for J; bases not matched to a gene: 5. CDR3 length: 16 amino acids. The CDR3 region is CASSESLAGGLETQYF. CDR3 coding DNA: TGCGCCAGCAGTGAGTCTCTAGCGGGGGGCTTGGAGACCCAGTACTTC.

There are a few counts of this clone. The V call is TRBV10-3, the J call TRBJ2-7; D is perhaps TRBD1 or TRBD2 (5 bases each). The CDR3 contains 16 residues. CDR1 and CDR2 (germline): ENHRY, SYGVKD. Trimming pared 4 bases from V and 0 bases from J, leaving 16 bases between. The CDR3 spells CAISGQRGQLSYEQYF. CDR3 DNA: TGTGCCATCAGTGGACAGAGGGGTCAACTCTCCTACGAGCAGTACTTC.

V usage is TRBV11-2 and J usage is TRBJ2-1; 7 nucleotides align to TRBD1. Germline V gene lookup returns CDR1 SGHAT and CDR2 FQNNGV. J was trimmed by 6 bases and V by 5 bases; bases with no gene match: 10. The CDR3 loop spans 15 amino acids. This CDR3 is CASSADRGLFNEQFF. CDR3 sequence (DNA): TGTGCCAGCAGCGCAGATAGGGGGCTCTTCAATGAGCAGTTCTTC.

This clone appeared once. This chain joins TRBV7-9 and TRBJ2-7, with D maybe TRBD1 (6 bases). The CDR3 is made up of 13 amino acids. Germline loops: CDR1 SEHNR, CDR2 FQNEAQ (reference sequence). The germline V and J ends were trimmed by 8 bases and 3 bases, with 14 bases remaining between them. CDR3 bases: TGTGCCAGCGCAGGGGATAAGGTCTACGAGCAGTACTTC. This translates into CASAGDKVYEQYF.

CDR3 amino acids: CASSQDWGQGAAYEQYF. The CDR3 nucleotides read TGCGCCAGCAGCCAAGATTGGGGACAGGGGGCCGCCTACGAGCAGTACTTC. The rearrangement links TRBV4-1 to TRBJ2-7; 12 positions match TRBD1. The J segment lost 2 bases and the V segment lost 0 bases, leaving 5 bases of the junction unmatched. Germline-derived CDR1 and CDR2 are MGHRA and YSYEKL. CDR3 length: 17 residues.

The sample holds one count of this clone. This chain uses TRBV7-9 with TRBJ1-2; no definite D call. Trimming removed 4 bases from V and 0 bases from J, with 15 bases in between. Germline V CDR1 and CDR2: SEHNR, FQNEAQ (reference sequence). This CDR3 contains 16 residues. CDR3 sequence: CASSSYHPGANYGYTF. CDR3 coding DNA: TGTGCCAGCAGCTCCTACCACCCGGGAGCTAACTATGGCTACACCTTC. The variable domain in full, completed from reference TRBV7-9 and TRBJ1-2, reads DTGVSQNPRHKITKRGQNVTFRCDPISEHNRLYWYRQTLGQGPEFLTYFQNEAQLEKSRLLSDRFSAERPKGSFSTLEIQRTEQGDSAMYLCASSSYHPGANYGYTFGSGTRLTVV.

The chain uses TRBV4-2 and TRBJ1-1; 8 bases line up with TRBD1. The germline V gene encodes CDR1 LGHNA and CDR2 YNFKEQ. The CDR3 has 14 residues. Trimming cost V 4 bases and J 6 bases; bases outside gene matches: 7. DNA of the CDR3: TGTGCCAGCAGCCCGGGACAGGAGATCGCTGAAGCTTTCTTT. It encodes CASSPGQEIAEAFF.

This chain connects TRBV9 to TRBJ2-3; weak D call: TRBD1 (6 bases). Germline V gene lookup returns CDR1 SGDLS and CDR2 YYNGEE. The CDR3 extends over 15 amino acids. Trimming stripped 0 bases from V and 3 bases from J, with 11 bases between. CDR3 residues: CASSVVGADTDTQYF. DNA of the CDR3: TGTGCCAGCAGCGTAGTGGGGGCGGATACAGATACGCAGTATTTT.

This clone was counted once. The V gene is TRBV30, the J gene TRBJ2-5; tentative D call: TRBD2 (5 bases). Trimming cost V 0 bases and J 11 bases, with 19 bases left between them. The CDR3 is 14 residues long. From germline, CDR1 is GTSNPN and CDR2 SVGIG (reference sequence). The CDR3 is CAWSVGGPGRSQYF. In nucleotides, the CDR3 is TGTGCCTGGAGTGTAGGAGGCCCCGGTCGGTCGCAGTACTTC.

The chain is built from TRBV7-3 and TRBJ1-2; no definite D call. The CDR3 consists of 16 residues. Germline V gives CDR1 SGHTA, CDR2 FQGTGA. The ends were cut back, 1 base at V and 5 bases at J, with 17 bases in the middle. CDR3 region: CASSLNTRSPNYGYTF. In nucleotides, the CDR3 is TGTGCCAGCAGCTTAAATACTCGGTCTCCAAATTATGGCTACACCTTC.

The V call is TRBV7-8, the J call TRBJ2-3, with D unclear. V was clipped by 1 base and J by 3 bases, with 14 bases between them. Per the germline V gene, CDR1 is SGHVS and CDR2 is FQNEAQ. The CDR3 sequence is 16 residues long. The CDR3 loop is CASSLDSRVWTDTQYF. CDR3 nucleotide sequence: TGTGCCAGCAGCTTAGACTCCCGGGTGTGGACAGATACGCAGTATTTT.

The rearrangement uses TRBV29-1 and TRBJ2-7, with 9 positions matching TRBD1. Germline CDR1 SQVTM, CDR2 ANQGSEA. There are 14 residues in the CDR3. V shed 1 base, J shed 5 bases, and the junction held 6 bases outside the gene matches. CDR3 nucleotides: TGCAGCGTTGAAGGGACAGGGGAGGGGAACGAGCAGTACTTC. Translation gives CSVEGTGEGNEQYF.

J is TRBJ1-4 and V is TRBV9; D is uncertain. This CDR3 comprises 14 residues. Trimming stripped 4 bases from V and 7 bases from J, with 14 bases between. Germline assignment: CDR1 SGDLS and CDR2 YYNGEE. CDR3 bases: TGTGCCAGCAGCCCTAGGGTGTTGTCTGAAAAACTGTTTTTT. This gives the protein CASSPRVLSEKLFF.

The CDR3 DNA reads as TGTGCCAGCAGCCGAGATTCCCCCGGAATCTCTGGAAACACCATATATTTT. Translation: CASSRDSPGISGNTIYF. The chain joins TRBV14 to TRBJ1-3; no reliable D call. V was cut by 4 bases and J by 0 bases, with 16 bases left in between. CDR1 and CDR2 (germline): SGHDN, FVKESK. The CDR3 has 17 residues. Based on the CDR3 plus reference TRBV14 and TRBJ1-3, the full variable domain is EAGVTQFPSHSVIEKGQTVTLRCDPISGHDNLYWYRRVMGKEIKFLLHFVKESKQDESGMPNNRFLAERTGGTYSTLKVQPAELEDSGVYFCASSRDSPGISGNTIYFGEGSWLTVV.

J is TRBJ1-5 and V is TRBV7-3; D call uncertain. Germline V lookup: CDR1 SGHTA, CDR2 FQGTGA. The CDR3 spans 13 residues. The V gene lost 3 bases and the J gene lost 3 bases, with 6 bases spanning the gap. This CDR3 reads CASSLDPNQPQHF. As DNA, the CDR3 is TGTGCCAGCAGCTTGGACCCCAATCAGCCCCAGCATTTT.

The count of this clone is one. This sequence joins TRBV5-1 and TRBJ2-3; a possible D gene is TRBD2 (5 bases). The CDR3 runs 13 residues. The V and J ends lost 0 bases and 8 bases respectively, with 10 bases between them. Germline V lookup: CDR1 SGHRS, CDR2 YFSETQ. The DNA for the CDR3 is TGCGCCAGCAGCTTGGCGGGGTATAGTACGCAGTATTTT. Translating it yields CASSLAGYSTQYF.

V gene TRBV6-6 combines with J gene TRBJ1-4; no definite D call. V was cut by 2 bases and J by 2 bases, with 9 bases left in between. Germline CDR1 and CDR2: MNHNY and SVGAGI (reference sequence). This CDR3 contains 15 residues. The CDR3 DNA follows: TGTGCCAGCAGTTACGGAGGAATGACTAATGAAAAACTGTTTTTT. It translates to CASSYGGMTNEKLFF.